These T cell receptor beta chains were read from a single sample in a study of blood T cell repertoires in COVID-19. TCRdb's copy holds only in-frame clones and misses some; the assay was immunoSEQ multiplex PCR. Of 61,000 or so clones listed, around 80% are singletons. Sequencing input: peripheral blood. All receptors come from a woman aged 70-85 years with acute or convalescent COVID-19. Both conserved end residues are part of each CDR3. A D gene is named only where the DNA matches it firmly. Clone size appears in some rows only: once, few, many, or a class for an expanded clone.

j_call,clone_size,v_call,d_call,cdr3_aa,cdr3_nt
TRBJ1-5,few,TRBV6-5,TRBD1,CASSYRTGPQHF,TGTGCCAGCAGTTACCGGACAGGCCCCCAGCATTTT
TRBJ2-5,-,TRBV3-1/TRBV3-2,-,CASSQGPGQIQETQYF,TGTGCCAGCAGCCAAGGGCCCGGACAAATCCAAGAGACCCAGTACTTC
TRBJ1-2,once,TRBV5-1,-,CASSLANQGGGYTF,TGCGCCAGCAGCTTGGCCAATCAGGGTGGTGGCTACACCTTC
TRBJ2-7,-,TRBV11-1,-,CASSLYRSSYEQYF,TGTGCCAGCAGCTTATACAGGTCCTCCTACGAGCAGTACTTC
TRBJ2-2,-,TRBV5-6,-,CASSLLGGNTGELFF,TGTGCCAGCAGCTTGCTAGGGGGGAACACCGGGGAGCTGTTTTTT
TRBJ2-1,-,TRBV24-1,-,CATSDSRGIGHNEQFF,TGTGCCACCAGTGATTCCCGGGGAATCGGCCACAATGAGCAGTTCTTC
TRBJ1-2,-,TRBV5-1,-,CASGQEGNYGYTF,TGCGCCAGCGGGCAGGAAGGTAACTATGGCTACACCTTC
TRBJ1-4,-,TRBV3-1/TRBV3-2,-,CASSADEKLFF,TGTGCCAGCAGCGCGGATGAAAAACTGTTTTTT
TRBJ1-2,-,TRBV19,-,CASSLILDGGYTF,TGTGCCAGTAGTTTGATCCTAGACGGTGGCTACACCTTC
TRBJ2-3,many,TRBV21-1,-,CASDKPGQGTDTQYF,TGTGCCAGCGACAAACCGGGACAGGGAACAGATACGCAGTATTTT
TRBJ1-5,few,TRBV12-3/TRBV12-4,-,CASSLGGSQPQHF,TGTGCCAGCAGTTTAGGGGGCAGCCAGCCCCAGCATTTT
TRBJ2-7,-,TRBV9,-,CASSPQTVPFYEQYF,TGTGCCAGCAGCCCCCAGACAGTCCCCTTCTACGAGCAGTACTTC
TRBJ1-1,-,TRBV7-2,-,CASSYFVTEAFF,TGTGCCAGCAGTTACTTTGTCACTGAAGCTTTCTTT
TRBJ1-5,-,TRBV24-1,-,CATEPGHGFQPQHF,TGTGCCACTGAACCGGGACATGGCTTTCAGCCCCAGCATTTT
TRBJ2-5,-,TRBV20-1,-,CSASPSGGGGETQYF,TGCAGTGCTAGTCCCTCGGGGGGAGGGGGAGAGACCCAGTACTTC
TRBJ2-5,-,TRBV7-6,-,CASSSVNNREETQYF,TGTGCCAGCAGCTCGGTCAATAACAGGGAAGAGACCCAGTACTTC
TRBJ2-1,-,TRBV24-1,-,CATSDSGVDEQFF,TGTGCCACCAGTGACTCGGGGGTGGATGAGCAGTTCTTC
TRBJ2-3,-,TRBV5-1,TRBD1,CASSSDRVIDTQYF,TGCGCCAGCAGTTCCGACAGGGTGATAGATACGCAGTATTTT
TRBJ2-2,-,TRBV7-9,-,CASSSRSPTGELFF,TGTGCCAGCAGCTCTCGGTCCCCCACCGGGGAGCTGTTTTTT
TRBJ1-2,-,TRBV5-4,TRBD1,CASSSAGQGGYGYTF,TGTGCCAGCAGCTCTGCGGGACAGGGGGGGTATGGCTACACCTTC
TRBJ2-1,-,TRBV28,TRBD2,CASRGLPRLAGGHVNEQFF,TGTGCCAGCAGGGGCCTCCCGAGACTAGCGGGGGGGCACGTCAATGAGCAGTTCTTC
TRBJ2-7,-,TRBV6-5,-,CASKTRYEQYF,TGTGCCAGCAAGACTAGATACGAGCAGTACTTC
TRBJ2-1,-,TRBV7-3,TRBD2,CASSPERGVLHEQFF,TGTGCCAGCAGCCCCGAGCGGGGGGTTTTACATGAGCAGTTCTTC
TRBJ1-5,-,TRBV7-7,-,CASSLARDQPQHF,TGTGCCAGCAGCTTAGCCAGGGATCAGCCCCAGCATTTT